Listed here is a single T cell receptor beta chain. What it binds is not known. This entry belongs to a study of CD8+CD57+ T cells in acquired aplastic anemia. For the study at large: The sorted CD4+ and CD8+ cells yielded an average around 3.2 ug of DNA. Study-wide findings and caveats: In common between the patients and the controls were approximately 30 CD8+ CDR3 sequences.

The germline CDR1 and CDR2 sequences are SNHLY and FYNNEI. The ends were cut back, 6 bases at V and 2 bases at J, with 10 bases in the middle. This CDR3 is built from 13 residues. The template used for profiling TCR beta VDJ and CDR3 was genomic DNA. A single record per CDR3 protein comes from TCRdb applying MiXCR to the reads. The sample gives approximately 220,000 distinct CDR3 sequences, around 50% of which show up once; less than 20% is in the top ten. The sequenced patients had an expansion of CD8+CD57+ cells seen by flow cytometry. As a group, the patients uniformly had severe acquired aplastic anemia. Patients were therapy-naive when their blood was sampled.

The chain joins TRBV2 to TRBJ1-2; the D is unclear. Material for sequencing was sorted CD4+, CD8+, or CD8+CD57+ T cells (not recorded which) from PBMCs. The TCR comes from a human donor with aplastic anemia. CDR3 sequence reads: CASRREANYGYTF. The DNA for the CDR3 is TGTGCCAGCAGGCGGGAAGCGAACTATGGCTACACCTTC.